This note documents a single TCR beta chain sequence. As yet, its antigen is unknown. This record comes from a study of cytomegalovirus exposure and HLA in healthy donors. Study findings and constraints: In a later analysis, specific HLA alleles were associated with about 18,000 TCR beta sequences at a 0.05 false discovery rate. In a later analysis, several top co-occurrence clusters appeared linked to parvovirus B19, influenza, CMV and Epstein-Barr virus.

Both 60 Vbeta primers and 13 Jbeta primers went into the PCR. Sequenced by immunoSEQ multiplex PCR; TCRdb stores in-frame clones only, minus some. The sample carries approximately 150,000 clones, around 80% recorded once. Germline V gene lookup returns CDR1 LNHNV and CDR2 YYDKDF (reference sequence). This CDR3 is built from 19 residues. V was pared by 0 bases and J by 0 bases, with 5 bases of the junction left unmatched. The sample was PBMCs. This rearrangement joins TRBV15 to TRBJ2-6; TRBD2 matches at 10 bases. This clonotype originated in a man aged 25-45 years in good health and CMV-seropositive. CDR3 in amino acids: CATSRETSGSSSGANVLTF. CDR3 in DNA: TGTGCCACCAGCAGAGAGACTAGCGGGTCGAGCTCTGGGGCCAACGTCCTGACTTTC.